This TCR beta chain comes out of a study of T cell responses to AZD1222 COVID-19 vaccine. TCRdb's copy holds only in-frame clones and misses some; the assay was immunoSEQ multiplex PCR. The sample has 150,000 or so clones, over 75% seen once; the top ten hold around 1.9%. This TCR came from an adult in good health. The source was peripheral blood, collected on day 0 of AZD1222 vaccination.

CDR3 sequence: CASRQDHGVRNTQYF. CDR3 sequence (DNA): TGTGCCAGCAGGCAAGACCACGGGGTTCGGAATACGCAGTATTTT. The chain employs TRBV28 and TRBJ2-3, with D possibly matching TRBD2 (5 bases). Germline assignment: CDR1 MDHEN and CDR2 SYDVKM. The CDR3 has 15 amino acids. V was shortened by 6 bases and J by 7 bases, with 20 bases between the two germline ends.